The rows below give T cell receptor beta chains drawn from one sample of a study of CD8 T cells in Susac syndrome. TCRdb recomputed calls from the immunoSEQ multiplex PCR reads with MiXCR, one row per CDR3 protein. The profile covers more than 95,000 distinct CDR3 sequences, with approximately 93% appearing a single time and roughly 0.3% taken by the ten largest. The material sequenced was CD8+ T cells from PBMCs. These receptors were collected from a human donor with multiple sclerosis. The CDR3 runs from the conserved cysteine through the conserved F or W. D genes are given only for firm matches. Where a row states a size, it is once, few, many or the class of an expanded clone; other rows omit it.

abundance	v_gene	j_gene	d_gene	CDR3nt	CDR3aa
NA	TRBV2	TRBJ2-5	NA	TGTGCCAGCAGTGAGAGTAGCGCCAAAGAGACCCAGTACTTC	CASSESSAKETQYF
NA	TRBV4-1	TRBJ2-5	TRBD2	TGCGCCAGCAGCCAAGGAGCGGGAAAACAAGAGACCCAGTACTTC	CASSQGAGKQETQYF
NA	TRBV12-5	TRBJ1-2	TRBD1	TGTGCTAGTGGTTTGGCAGACAGGGGGCTCAACTATGGCTACACCTTC	CASGLADRGLNYGYTF
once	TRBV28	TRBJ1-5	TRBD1	TGTGCCAGCAGTCCCCGGACAGGACCCAATCAGCCCCAGCATTTT	CASSPRTGPNQPQHF
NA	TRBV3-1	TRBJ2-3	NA	TGTGCCAGCAGCCAAGATACGCTGACTACAGATACGCAGTATTTT	CASSQDTLTTDTQYF
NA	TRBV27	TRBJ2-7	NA	TGTGCCAGCAGTTTCGCTCGGCGAGGCTACGAGCAGTACTTC	CASSFARRGYEQYF
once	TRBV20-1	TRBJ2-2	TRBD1	TGCAGTGCTAGAGAGGACAGGGGGCAGATCGGGGAGCTGTTTTTT	CSAREDRGQIGELFF
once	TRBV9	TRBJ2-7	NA	TGTGCCAGCAGCGTAGGGGGGGCAGAACGGTACGAGCAGTACTTC	CASSVGGAERYEQYF
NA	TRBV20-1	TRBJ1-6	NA	TGCAGTGCTAGAGATCAGTCTGGCGAGGGGCGGAATTCACCCCTCCACTTT	CSARDQSGEGRNSPLHF
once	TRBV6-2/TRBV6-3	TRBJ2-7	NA	TGTGCCAGCAGTTACTCGTTGCACGGGGGCTTGGAGTACTTC	CASSYSLHGGLEYF
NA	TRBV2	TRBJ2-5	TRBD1	TGTGCCAGCAGATCCGGGACAGACTCCCTTGGGACCCAGTACTTC	CASRSGTDSLGTQYF
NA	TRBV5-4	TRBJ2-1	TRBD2	TGTGCCAGCAGCTTGGAGGCGACTAGCGGGAGTGAGCAGTTCTTC	CASSLEATSGSEQFF
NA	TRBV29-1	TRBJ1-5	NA	TGCAGCGTTCTGACTAGCAATCAGCCCCAGCATTTT	CSVLTSNQPQHF
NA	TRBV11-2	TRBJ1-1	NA	TGTGCCAGCAGCCCCCCAGGGACCTGGAACACTGAAGCTTTCTTT	CASSPPGTWNTEAFF
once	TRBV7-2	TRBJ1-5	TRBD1	TGTGCCAGCAGCTTAGGGACAGGCCTATATAGCAATCAGCCCCAGCATTTT	CASSLGTGLYSNQPQHF
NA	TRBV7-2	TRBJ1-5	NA	TGTGCCAGCAGCTTATTTAGCCGGGACGCAAATCAGCCCCAGCATTTT	CASSLFSRDANQPQHF
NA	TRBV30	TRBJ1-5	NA	TGTGCCTGGAGTGAAACAGGGACGGGCAATCAGCCCCAGCATTTT	CAWSETGTGNQPQHF
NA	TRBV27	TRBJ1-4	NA	TGTGCCAGCAGCACAGGGAGTGCTAATGAAAAACTGTTTTTT	CASSTGSANEKLFF
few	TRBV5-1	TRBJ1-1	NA	TGCGCCAGCAGCTTGAACGGTGAAGCTTTCTTT	CASSLNGEAFF
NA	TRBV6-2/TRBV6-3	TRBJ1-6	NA	TGTGCCAGCAGCCCCTCGGACAGAAATTCACCCCTCCACTTT	CASSPSDRNSPLHF
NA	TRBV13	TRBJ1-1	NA	TGTGCCAGCAGCCCATCGGGCAGAGTGGGACGAGTGACTGAAGCTTTCTTT	CASSPSGRVGRVTEAFF
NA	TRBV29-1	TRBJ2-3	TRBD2	TGCAGCGTTGAAGATAGGTATCGGGGGACTAGCATGAAGGGAACAGATACGCAGTATTTT	CSVEDRYRGTSMKGTDTQYF
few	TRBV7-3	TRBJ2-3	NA	TGTGCCAGCAGCCCCCCAGGGGCCCCAGATACGCAGTATTTT	CASSPPGAPDTQYF
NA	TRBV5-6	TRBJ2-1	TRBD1	TGTGCCAGCAGCTTGGTTCCCGGACAGGGAGCGGGTGAGCAGTTCTTC	CASSLVPGQGAGEQFF
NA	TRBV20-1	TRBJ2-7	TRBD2	TGCAGTGCTAGAGATCGTGGACTAGGGTTACCTATCCAGTACTTC	CSARDRGLGLPIQYF
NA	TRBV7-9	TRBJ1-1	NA	TGTGCCAGCAGCTACCCGGTAGACAAAGGGAACACTGAAGCTTTCTTT	CASSYPVDKGNTEAFF
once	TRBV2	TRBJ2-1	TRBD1	TGTGCCAGCGGGGGACAGTATTACAATGAGCAGTTCTTC	CASGGQYYNEQFF
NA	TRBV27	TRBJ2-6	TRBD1	TGTGCCAGCACCCGGGACAGGCCTTACTCTGGGGCCAACGTCCTGACTTTC	CASTRDRPYSGANVLTF
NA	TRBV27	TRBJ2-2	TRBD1	TGTGCCAGCGGGGACAGAGCGAACACCGGGGAGCTGTTTTTT	CASGDRANTGELFF
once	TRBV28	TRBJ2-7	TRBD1	TGTGCCAGCAGTAGCGGACCGGGACAGTCCTACGAGCAGTACTTC	CASSSGPGQSYEQYF